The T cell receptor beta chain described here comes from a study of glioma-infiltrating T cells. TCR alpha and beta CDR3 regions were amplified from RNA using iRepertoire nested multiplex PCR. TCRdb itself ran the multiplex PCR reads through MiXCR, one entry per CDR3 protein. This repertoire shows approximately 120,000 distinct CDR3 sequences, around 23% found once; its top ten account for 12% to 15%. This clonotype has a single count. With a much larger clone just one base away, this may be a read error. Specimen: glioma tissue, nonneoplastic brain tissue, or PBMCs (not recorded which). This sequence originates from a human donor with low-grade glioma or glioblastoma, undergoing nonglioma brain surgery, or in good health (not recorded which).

The CDR3 is CARSQAAQDGSQYF. CDR3 DNA: TGTGCCAGAAGCCAAGCGGCCCAGGATGGGTCGCAGTACTTC. This chain connects TRBV4-2 to TRBJ2-7; maybe TRBD2 (5 bases). The germline V gene has CDR1 LGHNA and CDR2 YNFKEQ. The CDR3 totals 14 residues.